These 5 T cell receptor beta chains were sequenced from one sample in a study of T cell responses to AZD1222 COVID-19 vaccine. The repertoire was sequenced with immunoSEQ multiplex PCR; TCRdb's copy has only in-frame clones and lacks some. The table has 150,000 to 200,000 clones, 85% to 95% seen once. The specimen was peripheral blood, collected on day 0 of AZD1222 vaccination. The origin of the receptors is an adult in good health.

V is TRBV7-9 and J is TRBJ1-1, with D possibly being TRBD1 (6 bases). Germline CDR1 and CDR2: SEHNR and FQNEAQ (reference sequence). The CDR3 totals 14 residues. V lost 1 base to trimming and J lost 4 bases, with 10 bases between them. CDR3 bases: TGTGCCAGCAGCTTAGGGCAGGGGCTCACTGAAGCTTTCTTT. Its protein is CASSLGQGLTEAFF.

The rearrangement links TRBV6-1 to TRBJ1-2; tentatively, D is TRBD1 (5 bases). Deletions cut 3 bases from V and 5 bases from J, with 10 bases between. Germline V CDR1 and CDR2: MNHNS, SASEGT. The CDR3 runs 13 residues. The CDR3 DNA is TGTGCCAGCAGTGAGGCAGGGTGGTATGGCTACACCTTC. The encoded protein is CASSEAGWYGYTF.

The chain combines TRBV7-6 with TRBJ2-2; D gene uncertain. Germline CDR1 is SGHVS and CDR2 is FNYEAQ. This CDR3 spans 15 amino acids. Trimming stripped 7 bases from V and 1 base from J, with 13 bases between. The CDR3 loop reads CASTRGVENTGELFF. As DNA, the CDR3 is TGTGCCAGCACCCGAGGAGTGGAGAACACCGGGGAGCTGTTTTTT. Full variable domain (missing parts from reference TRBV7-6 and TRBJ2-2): GAGVSQSPRYKVTKRGQDVALRCDPISGHVSLYWYRQALGQGPEFLTYFNYEAQQDKSGLPNDRFSAERPEGSISTLTIQRTEQRDSAMYRCASTRGVENTGELFFGEGSRLTVL.

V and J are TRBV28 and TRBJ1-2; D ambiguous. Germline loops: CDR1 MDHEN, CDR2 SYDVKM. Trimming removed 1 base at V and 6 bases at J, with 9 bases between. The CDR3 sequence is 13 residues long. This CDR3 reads CASSLFGVNGYTF. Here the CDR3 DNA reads TGTGCCAGCAGTTTATTCGGGGTAAATGGCTACACCTTC.

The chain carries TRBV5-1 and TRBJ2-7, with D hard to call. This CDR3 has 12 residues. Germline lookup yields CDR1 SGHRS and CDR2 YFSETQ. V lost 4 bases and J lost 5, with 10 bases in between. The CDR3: CASSPSYHEQYF. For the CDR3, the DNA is TGCGCCAGCAGCCCCTCTTACCACGAGCAGTACTTC.